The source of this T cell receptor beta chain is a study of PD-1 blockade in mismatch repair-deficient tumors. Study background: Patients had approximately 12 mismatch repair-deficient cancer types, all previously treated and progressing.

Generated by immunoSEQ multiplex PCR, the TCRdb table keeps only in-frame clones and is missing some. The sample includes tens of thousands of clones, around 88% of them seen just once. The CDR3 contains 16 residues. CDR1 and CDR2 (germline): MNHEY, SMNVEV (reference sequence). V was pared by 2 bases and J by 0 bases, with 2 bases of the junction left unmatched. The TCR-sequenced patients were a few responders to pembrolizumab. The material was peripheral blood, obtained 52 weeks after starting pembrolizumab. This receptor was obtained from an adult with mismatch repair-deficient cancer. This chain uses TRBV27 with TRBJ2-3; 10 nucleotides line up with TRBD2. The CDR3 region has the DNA TGTGCCAGCAGTTTAGTAGCGGGAGGCAGCACAGATACGCAGTATTTT. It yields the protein CASSLVAGGSTDTQYF.